This passage covers 27 T cell receptor beta chains from one sample sequenced in a study of cytomegalovirus exposure and HLA in healthy donors. The primer mix had 60 Vbeta and 13 Jbeta primers. Clones were read by immunoSEQ multiplex PCR, and TCRdb kept only the in-frame ones, dropping some. The data contain more than 95,000 clones, over 70% of them singletons. The sample was PBMCs. The origin of the receptors is a young man in good health and CMV-seropositive.

V is TRBV5-4 and J is TRBJ2-5; TRBD1 aligns across 7 bases. This CDR3 spans 14 amino acids. The V gene end was trimmed by 4 bases and the J gene end by 0 bases; junction bases not matched to a gene: 3. Germline CDR1 is SGHNT and CDR2 is YYREEE (reference sequence). The CDR3 is CASSLGTDQETQYF. In DNA, the CDR3 is TGTGCCAGCAGCCTAGGGACAGACCAAGAGACCCAGTACTTC.

This clone was detected once. The rearrangement joins TRBV6-1 to TRBJ1-2; D is perhaps TRBD1 (5 bases). V was shortened by 2 bases and J by 7 bases, with 11 bases between the two germline ends. This CDR3 is 13 amino acids long. Germline V CDR1 and CDR2: MNHNS, SASEGT. This CDR3 is CASSERRGGGYTF. The CDR3 bases are TGTGCCAGCAGTGAAAGGAGGGGAGGTGGCTACACCTTC.

The chain combines TRBV7-9 with TRBJ1-3; D gene ambiguous. The CDR3 sequence is 16 residues long. Germline lookup yields CDR1 SEHNR and CDR2 FQNEAQ (reference sequence). Trimming shortened V by 1 base and J by 0 bases, and 10 bases separated the two germline ends. In nucleotides, the CDR3 is TGTGCCAGCAGCTTAGGAGTATATAACTCTGGAAACACCATATATTTT. Protein product: CASSLGVYNSGNTIYF.

A word on this clone: The identical CDR3 is also encoded by other nucleotide sequences in the sample. The chain carries TRBV10-3 and TRBJ1-1; D is uncertain. The CDR3 sequence is 13 residues long. Per the germline V gene, CDR1 is ENHRY and CDR2 is SYGVKD. V lost 4 bases and J lost 1, with 7 bases in between. CDR3: CAISGGGNTEAFF. Here the CDR3 DNA reads TGTGCCATCAGTGGAGGCGGGAACACTGAAGCTTTCTTT.

The genes are TRBV7-2 and TRBJ2-3; TRBD1 aligns across 8 bases. V trimming: 5 bases; J trimming: 6 bases; junction bases outside the gene matches: 4. The germline V gene has CDR1 SGHTA and CDR2 FQGNSA. The CDR3 has 13 amino acids. CDR3 sequence (DNA): TGTGCCAGCAGCGGTCAGGGGGCTGATACGCAGTATTTT. Translating it yields CASSGQGADTQYF.

The V call is TRBV19, the J call TRBJ2-3; possible D gene TRBD2, 5 bases. Germline V gives CDR1 LNHDA, CDR2 SQIVND (reference sequence). This CDR3 region has 17 residues. Trimming took off 4 bases at V and 0 bases at J, with 17 bases between the two ends. CDR3 sequence (DNA): TGTGCCAGTAGTAAGACGTCCGGGGTACCGAGCACAGATACGCAGTATTTT. Its translation: CASSKTSGVPSTDTQYF.

The J gene is TRBJ1-6, the V gene TRBV7-2; 7 bases line up with TRBD1. The CDR3 loop spans 14 amino acids. Germline-derived CDR1 and CDR2 are SGHTA and FQGNSA. V shed 1 base and J 12 bases; nucleotides not matched to a gene: 6. The CDR3 here is CASSLGQGRQPLHF. CDR3 coding DNA: TGTGCCAGCAGCTTAGGACAGGGCCGGCAACCCCTCCACTTT.

The chain combines TRBV7-9 with TRBJ2-2; 15 bases map to TRBD2. The V segment lost 5 bases and the J segment 1 base; nucleotides outside the gene matches: 8. CDR3 length: 19 residues. Per the germline V gene, CDR1 is SEHNR and CDR2 is FQNEAQ (reference sequence). CDR3 amino acids: CASSHRRTSGRENTGELFF. The CDR3, as DNA: TGTGCCAGCAGCCATAGGCGGACTAGCGGGAGGGAGAACACCGGGGAGCTGTTTTTT. The whole variable domain, remainder taken from reference TRBV7-9 and TRBJ2-2, is DTGVSQNPRHKITKRGQNVTFRCDPISEHNRLYWYRQTLGQGPEFLTYFQNEAQLEKSRLLSDRFSAERPKGSFSTLEIQRTEQGDSAMYLCASSHRRTSGRENTGELFFGEGSRLTVL.

As for this clone: Mismatch with germline at one junction end may stem from a read error. The chain combines TRBV15 with TRBJ1-5, with 9 bases lining up with TRBD1. This CDR3 contains 16 residues. The germline CDR1 and CDR2 sequences are LNHNV and YYDKDF (reference sequence). The CDR3 DNA reads TGTGCCACCAGCAGAGATCTAACAGGGGGCAACCAGCCCCAGCATTTT. This sequence encodes CATSRDLTGGNQPQHF.

The gene calls are TRBV10-3 and TRBJ1-5; D unclear. The CDR3 is made up of 16 amino acids. V gave up 10 bases and J gave up 0 bases, with 19 bases separating them. CDR1 ENHRY and CDR2 SYGVKD come from the germline V gene. The CDR3 loop is CATQGRRTDSNQPQHF. The CDR3 DNA reads as TGTGCCACTCAAGGACGGAGGACGGATAGCAATCAGCCCCAGCATTTT.

The count of this clone is one. The J gene is TRBJ2-2, the V gene TRBV18; no clear D. Germline-derived CDR1 and CDR2 are KGHSH and LQKENI. CDR3 size: 14 residues. Trimming removed 2 bases at V and 3 bases at J, with 7 bases between. The CDR3: CASSPGRYTGELFF. CDR3 bases: TGTGCCAGCTCACCAGGCAGATACACCGGGGAGCTGTTTTTT.

V and J are TRBV7-8 and TRBJ1-5; TRBD1 matches 8 bases. The CDR3 totals 20 residues. From germline, CDR1 is SGHVS and CDR2 FQNEAQ. The ends lost 5 bases at V and 1 base at J; junction bases unmatched: 19. The DNA for the CDR3 is TGTGCCAGCAGCCCAAAGGCCCGGACAGGGAGGGGTGGGAGCAATCAGCCCCAGCATTTT. Translated, it gives CASSPKARTGRGGSNQPQHF.

The chain combines TRBV5-1 with TRBJ2-3, with a possible D match to TRBD2 (6 bases). Per the germline V gene, CDR1 is SGHRS and CDR2 is YFSETQ. V was clipped by 4 bases and J by 4 bases, with 16 bases between them. CDR3 length: 15 residues. CDR3 DNA: TGCGCCAGCAGCACGTATAGCGGAGGGGCAGATACGCAGTATTTT. It codes for CASSTYSGGADTQYF.

The chain combines TRBV5-4 with TRBJ1-3, with 8 bases lining up with TRBD1. Germline lookup yields CDR1 SGHNT and CDR2 YYREEE (reference sequence). Losses at the gene ends were 4 bases for V and 2 bases for J; bases not matched to a gene: 2. This CDR3 comprises 14 residues. The CDR3 DNA is TGTGCCAGCAGCGTGACAGGGGCTGGAAACACCATATATTTT. Translating gives CASSVTGAGNTIYF.

This rearrangement joins TRBV5-1 to TRBJ1-3; TRBD1 agrees at 8 bases. Germline CDR1 is SGHRS and CDR2 is YFSETQ. V trimming: 1 base; J trimming: 2 bases; junction bases outside the gene matches: 5. This CDR3 comprises 16 residues. The CDR3 sequence is CASSLKPGGTGNTIYF. The CDR3 DNA follows: TGCGCCAGCAGCTTGAAGCCAGGGGGCACTGGAAACACCATATATTTT.

V usage is TRBV15 and J usage is TRBJ1-2; D unresolved. The ends were cut back, 0 bases at V and 2 bases at J, with 13 bases in the middle. The CDR3 spans 16 residues. Germline V gene lookup returns CDR1 LNHNV and CDR2 YYDKDF (reference sequence). In nucleotides, the CDR3 is TGTGCCACCAGCAGAGATCCCGCAGTCCAGAACTATGGCTACACCTTC. It is translated as CATSRDPAVQNYGYTF.

This chain joins TRBV2 and TRBJ1-1; the D gene is possibly TRBD1 (5 bases). V lost 2 bases, J lost 6 bases, and 16 bases lay in between. The germline V gene has CDR1 SNHLY and CDR2 FYNNEI. This CDR3 comprises 15 residues. CDR3 nucleotides: TGTGCCAGCAGTGAATTGGCGGGATTGGGGGCTGAAGCTTTCTTT. Residues: CASSELAGLGAEAFF. Complete variable domain (other parts from reference TRBV2 and TRBJ1-1): EPEVTQTPSHQVTQMGQEVILRCVPISNHLYFYWYRQILGQKVEFLVSFYNNEISEKSEIFDDQFSVERPDGSNFTLKIRSTKLEDSAMYFCASSELAGLGAEAFFGQGTRLTVV.

This sequence joins TRBV5-4 and TRBJ2-3; 7 bases match TRBD1. V lost 4 bases to trimming and J lost 2 bases; unmatched junction nucleotides: 7. Germline V lookup: CDR1 SGHNT, CDR2 YYREEE (reference sequence). CDR3 length: 15 amino acids. CDR3 bases: TGTGCCAGCAGCCCTCTCCAGGGGGACACAGATACGCAGTATTTT. It codes for CASSPLQGDTDTQYF.

This chain links TRBV6-6 with TRBJ2-7, with a weak D call TRBD2 (6 bases). CDR1 is MNHNY and CDR2 is SVGAGI in the germline V gene (reference sequence). The CDR3 has 14 amino acids. Trimming stripped 1 base from V and 3 bases from J, with 10 bases between. The CDR3 protein is CASSYLRGGYEQYF. Here the CDR3 DNA reads TGTGCCAGCAGTTACTTACGGGGAGGCTACGAGCAGTACTTC.

This sequence joins TRBV6-5 and TRBJ2-7; 12 bases map to TRBD2. With V trimmed by 2 bases and J by 6 bases, 5 bases remained unmatched. From germline, CDR1 is MNHEY and CDR2 SVGAGI. The CDR3 is 15 amino acids. CDR3 region: CASSYTTSGRLEQYF. In DNA, the CDR3 is TGTGCCAGCAGTTACACGACTAGCGGGAGACTCGAGCAGTACTTC.

This CDR3 reads CASSPPSRGLQPQHF. The CDR3 DNA follows: TGTGCCAGTAGCCCGCCTAGCAGGGGGCTTCAGCCCCAGCATTTT. The chain joins TRBV19 to TRBJ1-5; 8 bases are shared with TRBD1. V trimming: 6 bases; J trimming: 6 bases; junction bases outside the gene matches: 10. Germline CDR1 is LNHDA and CDR2 is SQIVND (reference sequence). This CDR3 has 15 residues.

This clone was observed a handful of times. The chain carries TRBV10-2 and TRBJ2-7, with D possibly TRBD2 on 6 matching bases. V shed 1 base and J shed 5 bases, with 15 bases lying between them. This CDR3 contains 15 residues. Per the germline V gene, CDR1 is WSHSY and CDR2 is SAAADI. Here the CDR3 reads CASSEWRDGENEQYF. CDR3 nucleotides: TGCGCCAGCAGTGAGTGGCGGGATGGTGAGAACGAGCAGTACTTC.

V and J are TRBV7-2 and TRBJ2-7; 8 bases align to TRBD1. CDR1 and CDR2 from the germline V gene are SGHTA and FQGNSA. J was trimmed by 5 bases and V by 2 bases; bases with no gene match: 8. The CDR3 covers 15 residues. CDR3 bases: TGTGCCAGCAGCTTACTTGGACAGGGACAGGACGAGCAGTACTTC. Protein: CASSLLGQGQDEQYF.

This chain links TRBV6-5 with TRBJ2-7, with 7 bases lining up with TRBD1. The CDR3 covers 13 residues. CDR1 and CDR2 from the germline V gene are MNHEY and SVGAGI. J was trimmed by 1 base and V by 8 bases; bases with no gene match: 5. Here the CDR3 reads CASGTGASYEQYF. The CDR3 coding sequence is TGTGCCAGCGGTACAGGGGCTTCCTACGAGCAGTACTTC.

The rearrangement links TRBV27 to TRBJ2-1; 15 bases are shared with TRBD2. CDR1 is MNHEY, CDR2 SMNVEV, per germline (reference sequence). J gave up 7 bases and V 3 bases, and 1 base lay outside the gene matches. This CDR3 spans 15 amino acids. The CDR3 sequence is CASSLGTSGGNEQFF. The CDR3, as DNA: TGTGCCAGCAGTTTGGGGACTAGCGGGGGGAATGAGCAGTTCTTC.

This rearrangement joins TRBV30 to TRBJ1-5; no reliable D call. The CDR3 extends over 12 amino acids. The V end lost 3 bases, the J end lost 3 bases, and 6 bases lay between the germline ends. Germline loops: CDR1 GTSNPN, CDR2 SVGIG (reference sequence). CDR3 DNA sequence: TGTGCCTGGAGCAGGCCCAATCAGCCCCAGCATTTT. This encodes CAWSRPNQPQHF.

The CDR3 loop is CASSLGGAANSPLHF. The CDR3 nucleotides read TGCGCCAGCAGCTTGGGTGGGGCGGCCAATTCACCCCTCCACTTT. The chain recombines TRBV5-1 with TRBJ1-6, with D tentatively TRBD1 (5 bases). CDR1 is SGHRS and CDR2 is YFSETQ in the germline V gene. This CDR3 is built from 15 residues. Trimming removed 0 bases at V and 7 bases at J, with 11 bases between.